This TCR beta chain was observed in a study of blood T cell repertoires in COVID-19. The V gene lost 0 bases and the J gene lost 0 bases, with 16 bases spanning the gap. CDR3 size: 18 residues. Germline lookup yields CDR1 SGHNT and CDR2 YYREEE (reference sequence). In the original processing: How many nucleated cells were present was estimated from reference gene primer amplification. TCRdb keeps only in-frame clones here, not all; method: immunoSEQ multiplex PCR. That table furnishes V, J and clone size, whereas the DNA furnished D and trimming. In the table there are 270,000 or so clones, about 89% of which are singletons.

This chain joins TRBV5-4 and TRBJ1-3; tentatively, D is TRBD1 (6 bases). Material: PBMCs or T cells enriched from blood (not recorded which). This clonotype was sampled from a woman aged 18-29 years who had recovered from COVID-19. The DNA of the CDR3 is TGTGCCAGCAGCTTGGCCTCGGACAGCCGCCCCTCTGGAAACACCATATATTTT. Its translation: CASSLASDSRPSGNTIYF.